Only a few counts were recorded for the clone carrying this T cell receptor beta chain. What it binds is unknown. The data derive from a study of T-cell memory formation after mild COVID-19. This CDR3 region has 14 residues. The ends were cut back, 7 bases at V and 7 bases at J, with 17 bases in the middle. Findings and caveats of the study: Researchers found some responding clones in pre-infection memory, a sign that cross-reactive memory joined.

Researchers used 5'RACE with constant-segment primers to make TCR alpha and TCR beta cDNA libraries that carry sample barcodes and UMIs. Via MiXCR, TCRdb re-called the 5' RACE reads, giving one row per CDR3 protein. The profile shows about 320,000 distinct CDR3 sequences, over 11% of them singletons. The chain has TRBV12-3 or TRBV12-4 and TRBJ1-3; a weak D match, TRBD1 (6 bases). This clonotype was sampled from a young man who had mild COVID-19 (a few samples of this study predate the infection). Cell type and time point are not known. Sequencing input: PBMCs or a T cell subset sorted from them (not recorded which). CDR3 in amino acids: CASIVSGAANTIYF. As DNA, the CDR3 is TGTGCCAGCATTGTATCGGGGGCAGCGAACACCATATATTTT.